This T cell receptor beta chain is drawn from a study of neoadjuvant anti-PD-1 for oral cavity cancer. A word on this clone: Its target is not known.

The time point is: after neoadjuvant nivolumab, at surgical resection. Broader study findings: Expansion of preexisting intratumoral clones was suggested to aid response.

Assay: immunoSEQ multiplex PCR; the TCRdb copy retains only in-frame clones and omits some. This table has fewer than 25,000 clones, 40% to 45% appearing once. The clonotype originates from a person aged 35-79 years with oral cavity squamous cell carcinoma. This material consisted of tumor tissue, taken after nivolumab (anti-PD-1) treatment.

The CDR3 spells CASGLGTGVHEQYF. The CDR3 nucleotides are TGTGCTAGTGGTTTGGGGACAGGGGTCCACGAGCAGTACTTC. The chain carries TRBV12-5 and TRBJ2-7, with TRBD1 matching 9 bases. There are 14 residues in the CDR3. V shed 1 base and J 5 bases; nucleotides not matched to a gene: 3. Germline V gene sequence: CDR1 LGHNT, CDR2 FRNRAP.